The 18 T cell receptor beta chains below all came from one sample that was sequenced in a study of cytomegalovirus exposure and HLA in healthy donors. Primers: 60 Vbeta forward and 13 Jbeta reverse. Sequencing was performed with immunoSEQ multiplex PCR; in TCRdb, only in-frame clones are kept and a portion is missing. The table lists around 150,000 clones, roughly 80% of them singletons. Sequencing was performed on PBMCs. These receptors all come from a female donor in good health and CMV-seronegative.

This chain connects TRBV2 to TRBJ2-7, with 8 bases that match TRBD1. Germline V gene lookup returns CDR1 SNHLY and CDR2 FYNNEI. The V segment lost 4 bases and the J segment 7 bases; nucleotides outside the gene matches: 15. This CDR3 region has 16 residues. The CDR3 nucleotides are TGTGCCAGCAGTGTTCGCAGGGGGCAAGGCTACTTAGAGCAGTACTTC. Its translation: CASSVRRGQGYLEQYF.

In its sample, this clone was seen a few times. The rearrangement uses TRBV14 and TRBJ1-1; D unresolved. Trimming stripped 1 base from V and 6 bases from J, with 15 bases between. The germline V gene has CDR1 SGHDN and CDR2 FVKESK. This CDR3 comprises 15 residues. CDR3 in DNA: TGTGCCAGCAGCCAAGTTATGGCCGCCATTGCTGAAGCTTTCTTT. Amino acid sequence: CASSQVMAAIAEAFF.

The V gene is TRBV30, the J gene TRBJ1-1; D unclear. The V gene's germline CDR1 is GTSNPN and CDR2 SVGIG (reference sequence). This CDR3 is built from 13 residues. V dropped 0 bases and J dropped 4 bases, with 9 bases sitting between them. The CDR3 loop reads CAWSVSGFTEAFF. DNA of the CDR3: TGTGCCTGGAGTGTATCCGGGTTCACTGAAGCTTTCTTT.

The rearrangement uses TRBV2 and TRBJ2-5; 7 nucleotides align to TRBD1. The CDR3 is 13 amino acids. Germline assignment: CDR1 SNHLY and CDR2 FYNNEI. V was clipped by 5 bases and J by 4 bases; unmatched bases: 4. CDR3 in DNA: TGTGCCAGCAGTCAAAACAGGGGAGAGACCCAGTACTTC. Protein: CASSQNRGETQYF.

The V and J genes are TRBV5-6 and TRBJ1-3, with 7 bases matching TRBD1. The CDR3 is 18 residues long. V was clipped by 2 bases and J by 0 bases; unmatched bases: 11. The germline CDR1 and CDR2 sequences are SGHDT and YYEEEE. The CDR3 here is CASSLAWTGWDSGNTIYF. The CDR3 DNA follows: TGTGCCAGCAGCTTAGCCTGGACAGGCTGGGACTCTGGAAACACCATATATTTT. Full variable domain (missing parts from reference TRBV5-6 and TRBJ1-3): DAGVTQSPTHLIKTRGQQVTLRCSPKSGHDTVSWYQQALGQGPQFIFQYYEEEERQRGNFPDRFSGHQFPNYSSELNVNALLLGDSALYLCASSLAWTGWDSGNTIYFGEGSWLTVV.

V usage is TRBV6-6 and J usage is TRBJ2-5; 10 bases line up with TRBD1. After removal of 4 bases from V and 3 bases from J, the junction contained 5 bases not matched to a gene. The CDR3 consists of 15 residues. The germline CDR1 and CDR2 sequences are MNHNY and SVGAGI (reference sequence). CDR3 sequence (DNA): TGTGCCAGCAGTTCCGGGACAGGGGCGGAAGAGACCCAGTACTTC. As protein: CASSSGTGAEETQYF.

The CDR3 protein is CSVERGNTEAFF. The CDR3 DNA sequence: TGCAGCGTTGAGCGGGGGAACACTGAAGCTTTCTTT. The chain is built from TRBV29-1 and TRBJ1-1, with D unresolved. The CDR3 covers 12 residues. CDR1 SQVTM and CDR2 ANQGSEA come from the germline V gene. V dropped 3 bases and J dropped 1 base, with 6 bases sitting between them.

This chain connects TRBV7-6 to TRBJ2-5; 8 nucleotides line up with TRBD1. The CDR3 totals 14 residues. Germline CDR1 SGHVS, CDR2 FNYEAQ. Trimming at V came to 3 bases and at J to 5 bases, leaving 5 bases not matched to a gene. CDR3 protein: CASSFRTGRETQYF. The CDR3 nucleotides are TGTGCCAGCAGCTTCCGGACAGGGAGGGAGACCCAGTACTTC.

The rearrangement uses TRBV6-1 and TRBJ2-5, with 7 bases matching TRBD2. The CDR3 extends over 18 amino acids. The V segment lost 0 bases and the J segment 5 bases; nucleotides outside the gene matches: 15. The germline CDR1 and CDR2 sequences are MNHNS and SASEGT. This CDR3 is CASSEALIGGSQGETQYF. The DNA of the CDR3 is TGTGCCAGCAGTGAAGCTCTTATAGGCGGGAGTCAGGGCGAGACCCAGTACTTC.

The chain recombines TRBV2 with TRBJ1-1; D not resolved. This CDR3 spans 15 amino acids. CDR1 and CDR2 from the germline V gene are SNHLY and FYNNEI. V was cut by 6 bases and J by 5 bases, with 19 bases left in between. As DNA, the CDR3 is TGTGCCAGCAGATTCACCCAGGATGGAAGGACTGAAGCTTTCTTT. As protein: CASRFTQDGRTEAFF.

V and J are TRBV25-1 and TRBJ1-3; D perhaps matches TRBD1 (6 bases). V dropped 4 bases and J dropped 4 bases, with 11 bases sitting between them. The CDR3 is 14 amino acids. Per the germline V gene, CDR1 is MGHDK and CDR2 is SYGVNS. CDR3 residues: CASSAAGDGNTIYF. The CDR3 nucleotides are TGTGCCAGCAGTGCCGCAGGGGACGGAAACACCATATATTTT.

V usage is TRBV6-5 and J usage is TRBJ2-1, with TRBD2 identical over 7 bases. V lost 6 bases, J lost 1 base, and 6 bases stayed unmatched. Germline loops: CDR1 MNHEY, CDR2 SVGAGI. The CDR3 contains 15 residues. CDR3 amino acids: CASSAGTTSYNEQFF. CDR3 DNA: TGTGCCAGCAGCGCCGGGACTACGTCCTACAATGAGCAGTTCTTC.

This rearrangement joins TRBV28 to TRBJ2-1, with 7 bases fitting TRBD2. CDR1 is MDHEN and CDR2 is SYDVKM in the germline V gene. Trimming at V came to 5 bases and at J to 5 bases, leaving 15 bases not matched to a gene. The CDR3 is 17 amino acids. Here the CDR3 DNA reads TGTGCCAGCAGTCGGTTGGCTAGGGCGGGGGATAACAATGAGCAGTTCTTC. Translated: CASSRLARAGDNNEQFF.

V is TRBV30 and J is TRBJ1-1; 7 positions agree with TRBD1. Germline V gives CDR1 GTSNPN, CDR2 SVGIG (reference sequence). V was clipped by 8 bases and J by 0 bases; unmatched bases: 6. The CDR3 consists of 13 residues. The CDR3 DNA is TGTGCCGGAGATGACAGGGTGAACACTGAAGCTTTCTTT. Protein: CAGDDRVNTEAFF.

The CDR3: CASSFRTGSTYEQYF. CDR3 in DNA: TGTGCCAGCAGCTTTCGAACAGGGTCCACCTACGAGCAGTACTTC. This sequence joins TRBV13 and TRBJ2-7; tentative D call: TRBD1 (6 bases). The length of the CDR3 is 15 residues. Germline CDR1 is PRHDT and CDR2 is FYEKMQ (reference sequence). Trimming left V 3 bases short and J 2 bases short, with 14 bases between.

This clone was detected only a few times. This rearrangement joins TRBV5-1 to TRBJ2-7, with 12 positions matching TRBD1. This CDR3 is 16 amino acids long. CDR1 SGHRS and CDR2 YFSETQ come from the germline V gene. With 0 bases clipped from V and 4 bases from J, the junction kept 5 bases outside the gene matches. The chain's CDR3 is CASSLGGTGGGYEQYF. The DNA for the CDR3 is TGCGCCAGCAGCTTGGGGGGGACAGGGGGCGGTTACGAGCAGTACTTC.

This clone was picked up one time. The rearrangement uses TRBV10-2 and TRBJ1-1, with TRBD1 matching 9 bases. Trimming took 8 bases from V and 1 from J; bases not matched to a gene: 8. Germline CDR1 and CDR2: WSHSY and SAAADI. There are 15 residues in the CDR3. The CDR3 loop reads CASRGPGQGNTEAFF. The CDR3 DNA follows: TGCGCCAGCCGTGGGCCGGGACAGGGGAACACTGAAGCTTTCTTT.

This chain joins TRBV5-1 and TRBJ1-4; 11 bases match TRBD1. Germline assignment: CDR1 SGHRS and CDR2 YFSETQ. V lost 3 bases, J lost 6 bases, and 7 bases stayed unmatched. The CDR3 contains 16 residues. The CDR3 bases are TGCGCCAGCAGCTGGAACGCGGGACAGGGGGATGAAAAACTGTTTTTT. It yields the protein CASSWNAGQGDEKLFF.